This entry lists 2 T cell receptor beta chains sequenced from one sample in a study of T cells in Graves' hyperthyroidism and ophthalmopathy. TCR beta CDR3 region amplification was performed from RNA transcripts. HTBI primers were used for first-round RT-PCR of the TCR CDR3. MiXCR was run by TCRdb on the multiplex PCR reads, yielding one entry per CDR3 protein. The sample holds about 590,000 distinct CDR3 sequences, around a sixth seen once. Material: blood. Receptors were obtained from a woman aged 30 to 39 with Graves' hyperthyroidism.

The V and J genes are TRBV15 and TRBJ2-7, with 9 bases fitting TRBD1. The CDR3 length is 13 residues. Germline V gene sequence: CDR1 LNHNV, CDR2 YYDKDF (reference sequence). V was pared by 9 bases and J by 3 bases, with 6 bases of the junction left unmatched. The CDR3 nucleotides read TGTGCCACTTCGGACAGGGGACACTACGAGCAGTACTTC. It specifies CATSDRGHYEQYF.

The rearrangement joins TRBV29-1 to TRBJ2-2; weak D call: TRBD1 (5 bases). The CDR3 is made up of 13 amino acids. The ends were cut back, 4 bases at V and 1 base at J, with 7 bases in the middle. Germline CDR1 and CDR2: SQVTM and ANQGSEA. In DNA, the CDR3 is TGCAGCGTTGGCAGGGAGAACACCGGGGAGCTGTTTTTT. Its translation is CSVGRENTGELFF.